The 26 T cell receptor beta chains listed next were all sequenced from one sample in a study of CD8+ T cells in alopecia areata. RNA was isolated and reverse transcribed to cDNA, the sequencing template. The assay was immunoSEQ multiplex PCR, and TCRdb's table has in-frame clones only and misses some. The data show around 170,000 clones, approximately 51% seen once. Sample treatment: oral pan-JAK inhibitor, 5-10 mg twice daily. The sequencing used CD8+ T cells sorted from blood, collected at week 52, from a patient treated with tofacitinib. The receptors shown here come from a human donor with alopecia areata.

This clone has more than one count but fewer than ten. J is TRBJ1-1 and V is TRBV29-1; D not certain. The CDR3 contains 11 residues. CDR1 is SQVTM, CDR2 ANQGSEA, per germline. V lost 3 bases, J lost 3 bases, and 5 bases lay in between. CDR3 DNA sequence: TGCAGCGTTGACAGCTACACTGAAGCTTTCTTT. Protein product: CSVDSYTEAFF.

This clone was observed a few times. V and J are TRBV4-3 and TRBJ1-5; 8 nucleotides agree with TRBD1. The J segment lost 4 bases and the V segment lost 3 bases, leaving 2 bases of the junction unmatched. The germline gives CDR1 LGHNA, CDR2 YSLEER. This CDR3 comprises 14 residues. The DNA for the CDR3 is TGCGCCAGCAGCCAGGACAGGGTAAATCAGCCCCAGCATTTT. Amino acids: CASSQDRVNQPQHF.

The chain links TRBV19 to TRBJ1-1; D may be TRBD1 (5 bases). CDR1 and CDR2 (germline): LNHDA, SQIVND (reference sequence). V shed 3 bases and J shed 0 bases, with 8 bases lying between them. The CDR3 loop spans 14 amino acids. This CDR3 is CASSMGRLNTEAFF. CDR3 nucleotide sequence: TGTGCCAGTAGTATGGGGCGTTTGAACACTGAAGCTTTCTTT.

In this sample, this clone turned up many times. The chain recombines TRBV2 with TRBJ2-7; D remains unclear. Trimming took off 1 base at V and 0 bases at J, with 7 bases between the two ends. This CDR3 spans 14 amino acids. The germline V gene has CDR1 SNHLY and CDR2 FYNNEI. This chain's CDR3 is CASSEDVVSYEQYF. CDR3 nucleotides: TGTGCCAGCAGTGAAGATGTTGTCTCCTACGAGCAGTACTTC.

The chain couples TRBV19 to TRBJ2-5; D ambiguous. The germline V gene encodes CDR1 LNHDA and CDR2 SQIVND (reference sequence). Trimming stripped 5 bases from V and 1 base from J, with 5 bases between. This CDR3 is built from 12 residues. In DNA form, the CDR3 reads TGTGCCAGTAGTGCTTTCCAAGAGACCCAGTACTTC. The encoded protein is CASSAFQETQYF.

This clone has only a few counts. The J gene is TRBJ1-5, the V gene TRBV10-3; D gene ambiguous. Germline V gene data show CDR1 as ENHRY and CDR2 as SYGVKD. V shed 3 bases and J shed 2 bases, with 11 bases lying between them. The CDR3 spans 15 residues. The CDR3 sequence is CAISDNGPGNQPQHF. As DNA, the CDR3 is TGTGCCATCAGTGACAATGGGCCAGGCAATCAGCCCCAGCATTTT.

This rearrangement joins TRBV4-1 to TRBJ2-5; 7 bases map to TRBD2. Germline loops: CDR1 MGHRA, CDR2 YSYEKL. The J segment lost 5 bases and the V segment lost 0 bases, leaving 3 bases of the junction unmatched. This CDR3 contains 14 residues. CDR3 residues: CASSQDAGRETQYF. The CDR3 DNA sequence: TGCGCCAGCAGCCAAGATGCCGGGAGGGAGACCCAGTACTTC.

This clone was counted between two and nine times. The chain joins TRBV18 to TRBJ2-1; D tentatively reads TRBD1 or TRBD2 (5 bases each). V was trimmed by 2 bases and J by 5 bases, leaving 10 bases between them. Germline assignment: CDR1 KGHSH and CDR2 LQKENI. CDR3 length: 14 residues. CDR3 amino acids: CASSPGGSNNEQFF. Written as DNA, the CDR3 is TGTGCCAGCTCACCAGGGGGATCGAACAATGAGCAGTTCTTC.

The CDR3 coding sequence is TGTGCCACCAGCAGCTCTAGCGGGGTGTCCTACAATGAGCAGTTCTTC. It is translated as CATSSSSGVSYNEQFF. The chain carries TRBV15 and TRBJ2-1; 9 positions match TRBD2. The length of the CDR3 is 16 residues. V gave up 3 bases and J gave up 1 base; unmatched junction bases: 4. Looked up from germline, CDR1 is LNHNV and CDR2 is YYDKDF (reference sequence). The full variable domain, with the rest looked up from reference TRBV15 and TRBJ2-1, is DAMVIQNPRYQVTQFGKPVTLSCSQTLNHNVMYWYQQKSSQAPKLLFHYYDKDFNNEADTPDNFQSRRPNTSFCFLDIRSPGLGDTAMYLCATSSSSGVSYNEQFFGPGTRLTVL.

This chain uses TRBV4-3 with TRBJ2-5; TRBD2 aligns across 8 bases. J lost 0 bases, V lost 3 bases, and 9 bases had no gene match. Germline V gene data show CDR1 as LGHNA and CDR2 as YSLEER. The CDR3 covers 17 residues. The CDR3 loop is CASSQDIAGLYQETQYF. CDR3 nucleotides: TGCGCCAGCAGCCAGGATATAGCGGGGCTCTACCAAGAGACCCAGTACTTC.

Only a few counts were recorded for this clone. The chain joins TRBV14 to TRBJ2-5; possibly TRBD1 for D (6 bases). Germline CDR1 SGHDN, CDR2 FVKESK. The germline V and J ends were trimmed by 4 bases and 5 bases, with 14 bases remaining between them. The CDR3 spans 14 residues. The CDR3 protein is CASSRRGGRETQYF. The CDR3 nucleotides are TGTGCCAGCAGCCGCCGAGGGGGAAGGGAGACCCAGTACTTC.

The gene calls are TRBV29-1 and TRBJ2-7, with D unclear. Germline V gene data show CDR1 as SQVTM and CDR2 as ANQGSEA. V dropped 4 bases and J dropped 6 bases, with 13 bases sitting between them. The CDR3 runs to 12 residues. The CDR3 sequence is CSVVVRPCEQYF. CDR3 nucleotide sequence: TGCAGCGTTGTGGTCAGACCCTGCGAGCAGTACTTC.

CDR3 region: CASSYSGQVNSYEQYF. The CDR3 DNA reads as TGTGCCAGCAGTTACTCGGGCCAGGTGAACTCCTACGAGCAGTACTTC. The gene calls are TRBV6-5 and TRBJ2-7, with D uncertain. The CDR3 runs to 16 residues. CDR1 is MNHEY, CDR2 SVGAGI, per germline. Trimming left V 0 bases short and J 0 bases short, with 12 bases between.

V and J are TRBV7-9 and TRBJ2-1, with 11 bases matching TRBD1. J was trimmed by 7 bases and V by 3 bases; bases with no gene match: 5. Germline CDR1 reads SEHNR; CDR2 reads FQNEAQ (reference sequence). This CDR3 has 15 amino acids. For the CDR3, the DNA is TGTGCCAGCAGCTTTGGACAGGGGGCTATGAATGAGCAGTTCTTC. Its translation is CASSFGQGAMNEQFF. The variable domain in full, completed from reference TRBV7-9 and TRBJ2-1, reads DTGVSQNPRHKITKRGQNVTFRCDPISEHNRLYWYRQTLGQGPEFLTYFQNEAQLEKSRLLSDRFSAERPKGSFSTLEIQRTEQGDSAMYLCASSFGQGAMNEQFFGPGTRLTVL.

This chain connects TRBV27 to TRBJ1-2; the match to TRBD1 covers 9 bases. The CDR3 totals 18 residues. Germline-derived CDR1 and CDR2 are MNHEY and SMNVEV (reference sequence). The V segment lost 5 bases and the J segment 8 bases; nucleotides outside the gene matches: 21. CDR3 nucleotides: TGTGCCAGCAGTCCGAGTCCCGGGACAGGGTTGGTTCTAGAGGGCTACACCTTC. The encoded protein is CASSPSPGTGLVLEGYTF.

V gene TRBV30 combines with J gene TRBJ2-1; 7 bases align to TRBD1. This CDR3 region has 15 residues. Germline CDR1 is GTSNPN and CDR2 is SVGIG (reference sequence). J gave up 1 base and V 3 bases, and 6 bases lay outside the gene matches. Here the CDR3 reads CAWSGDSHSYNEQFF. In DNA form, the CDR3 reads TGTGCCTGGAGCGGGGACAGCCATTCCTACAATGAGCAGTTCTTC.

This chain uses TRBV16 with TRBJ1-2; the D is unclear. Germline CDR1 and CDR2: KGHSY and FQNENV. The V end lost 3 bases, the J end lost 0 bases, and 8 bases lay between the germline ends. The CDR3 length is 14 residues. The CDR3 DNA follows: TGTGCCAGCAGCCAGGGAAACCCTAACTATGGCTACACCTTC. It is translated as CASSQGNPNYGYTF.

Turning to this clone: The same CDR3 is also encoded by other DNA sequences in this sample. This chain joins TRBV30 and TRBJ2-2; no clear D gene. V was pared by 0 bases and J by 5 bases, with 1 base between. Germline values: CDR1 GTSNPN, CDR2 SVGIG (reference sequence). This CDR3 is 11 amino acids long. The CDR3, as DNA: TGTGCCTGGAGTGTAACCGGGGAGCTGTTTTTT. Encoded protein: CAWSVTGELFF. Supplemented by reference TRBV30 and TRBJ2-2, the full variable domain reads SQTIHQWPATLVQPVGSPLSLECTVEGTSNPNLYWYRQAAGRGLQLLFYSVGIGQISSEVPQNLSASRPQDRQFILSSKKLLLSDSGFYLCAWSVTGELFFGEGSRLTVL.

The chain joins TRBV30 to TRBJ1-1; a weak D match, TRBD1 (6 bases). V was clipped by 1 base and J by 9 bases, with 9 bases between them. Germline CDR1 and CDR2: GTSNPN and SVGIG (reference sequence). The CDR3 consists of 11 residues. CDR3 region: CAWSDRGQAFF. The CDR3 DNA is TGTGCCTGGAGTGACCGGGGGCAAGCTTTCTTT.

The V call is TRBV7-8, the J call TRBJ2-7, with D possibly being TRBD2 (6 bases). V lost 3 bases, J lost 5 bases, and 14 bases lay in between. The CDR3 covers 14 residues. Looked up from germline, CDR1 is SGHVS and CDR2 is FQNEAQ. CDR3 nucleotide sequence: TGTGCCAGCAGCTTCAGACTAGGGCTCGACGAGCAGTACTTC. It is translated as CASSFRLGLDEQYF.

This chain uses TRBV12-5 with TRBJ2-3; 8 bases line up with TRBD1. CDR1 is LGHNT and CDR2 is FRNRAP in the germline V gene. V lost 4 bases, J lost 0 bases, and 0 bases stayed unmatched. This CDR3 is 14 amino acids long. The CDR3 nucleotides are TGTGCTAGTGGTTGGGACAGGAGCACAGATACGCAGTATTTT. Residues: CASGWDRSTDTQYF.

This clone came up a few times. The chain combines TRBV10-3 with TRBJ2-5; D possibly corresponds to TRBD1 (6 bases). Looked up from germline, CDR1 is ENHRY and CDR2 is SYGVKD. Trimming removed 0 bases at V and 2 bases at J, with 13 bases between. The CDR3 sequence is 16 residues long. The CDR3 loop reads CAISESQGQRQETQYF. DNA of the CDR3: TGTGCCATCAGTGAGTCCCAGGGACAACGACAAGAGACCCAGTACTTC.

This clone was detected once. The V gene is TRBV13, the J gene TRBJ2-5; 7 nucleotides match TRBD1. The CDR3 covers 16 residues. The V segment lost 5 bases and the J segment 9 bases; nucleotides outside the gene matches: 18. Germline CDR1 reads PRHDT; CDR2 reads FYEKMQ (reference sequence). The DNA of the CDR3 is TGTGCCAGCAGCAATAACAGGGGTTCAATCCCCGTGGCCCAGTACTTC. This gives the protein CASSNNRGSIPVAQYF.

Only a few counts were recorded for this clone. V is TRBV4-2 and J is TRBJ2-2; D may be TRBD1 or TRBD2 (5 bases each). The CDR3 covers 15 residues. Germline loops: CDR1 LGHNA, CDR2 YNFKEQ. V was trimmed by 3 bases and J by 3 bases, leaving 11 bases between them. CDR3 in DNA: TGTGCCAGCAGCCACAAGGGACCCGACACCGGGGAGCTGTTTTTT. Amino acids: CASSHKGPDTGELFF.

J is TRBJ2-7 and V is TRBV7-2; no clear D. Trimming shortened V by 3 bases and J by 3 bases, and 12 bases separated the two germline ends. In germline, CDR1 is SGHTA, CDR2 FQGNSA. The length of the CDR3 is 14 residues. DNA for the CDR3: TGTGCCAGCAGCTTTTACGGGTCCTACTACGAGCAGTACTTC. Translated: CASSFYGSYYEQYF.

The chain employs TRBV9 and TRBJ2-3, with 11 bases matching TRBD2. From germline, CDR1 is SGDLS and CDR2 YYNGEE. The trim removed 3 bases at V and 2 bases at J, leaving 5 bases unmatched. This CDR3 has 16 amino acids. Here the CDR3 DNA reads TGTGCCAGCAGCGCTCTAGCGGGGGGCTTCACAGATACGCAGTATTTT. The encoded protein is CASSALAGGFTDTQYF.